This T cell receptor (beta chain) appears in the sequencing data of a study of blood T cell repertoires in COVID-19. Study-level information: Spain, Italy and the United States supplied samples that represented acute and convalescent COVID-19. From T cells, B-cell-depleted T cells, or PBMCs came the material, which was cDNA or gDNA.

The CDR3 loop spans 14 amino acids. The V segment lost 6 bases and the J segment 9 bases; nucleotides outside the gene matches: 6. Germline lookup yields CDR1 MNHEY and CDR2 SVGAGI. Authors' data handling: Amplification of reference gene primers was used by the study to estimate nucleated cell counts. The protocol was immunoSEQ multiplex PCR, while the TCRdb copy is restricted to in-frame clones and leaves out a portion. D and trimming come from the DNA, and the V and J calls and clone size come from that table. The sample gives roughly 110,000 clones, more than 70% of which show up once; 4.3% is in the top ten.

The clonotype originates from a man aged 70-80 years with acute or convalescent COVID-19. The chain has TRBV6-5 and TRBJ2-1, with 12 bases lining up with TRBD1. The sample consisted of peripheral blood. The CDR3 loop reads CASSPGTGGREQFF. CDR3 sequence (DNA): TGTGCCAGCAGCCCCGGGACAGGGGGCCGTGAGCAGTTCTTC.